This note documents a single T cell receptor beta chain sequence. Antigen unknown. Both 60 Vbeta primers and 13 Jbeta primers went into the PCR. Libraries were prepared by immunoSEQ multiplex PCR; TCRdb keeps only in-frame clonotypes and omits some of them. The data hold approximately 74,000 clones, with more than 70% observed a single time. The entry originates in a study of cytomegalovirus exposure and HLA in healthy donors. Study in general: Sequencing of 150 million to 200 million T cells in an earlier analysis found 95 million to 120 million unique TCR beta sequences.

Findings of the study overall: One later analysis reportedly identified an Asian-associated ancestry cluster that showed fewer N-insertions than the roughly 620-donor mean. Earlier findings revealed that most TCR beta V segments proved productive either about 90% or about 30% of the time.

Each donor was healthy, and each was a bone marrow donor. Germline V gene data show CDR1 as SGHTA and CDR2 as FQGNSA. The CDR3 has 12 residues. Between the trimmed V and J ends, which lost 7 bases and 4 bases, there was a span of 9 bases. The material sequenced was PBMCs. The sequence derives from a man in his forties or fifties in good health and CMV-seronegative. The rearrangement links TRBV7-2 to TRBJ2-3; no reliable D call. CDR3 protein: CASTLLSDTQYF. For the CDR3, the DNA is TGTGCCAGCACTCTATTGTCAGATACGCAGTATTTT.